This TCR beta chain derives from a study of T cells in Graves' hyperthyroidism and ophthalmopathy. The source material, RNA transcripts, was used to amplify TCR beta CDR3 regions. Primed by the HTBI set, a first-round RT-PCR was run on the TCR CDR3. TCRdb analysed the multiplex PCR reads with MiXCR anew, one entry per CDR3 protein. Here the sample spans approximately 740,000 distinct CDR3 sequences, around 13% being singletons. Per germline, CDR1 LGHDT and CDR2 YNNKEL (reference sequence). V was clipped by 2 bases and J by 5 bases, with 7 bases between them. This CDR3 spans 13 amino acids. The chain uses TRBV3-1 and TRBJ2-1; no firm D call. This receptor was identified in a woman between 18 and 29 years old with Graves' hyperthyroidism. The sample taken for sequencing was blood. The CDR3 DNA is TGTGCCAGCAGCCAATTCGAACACAATGAGCAGTTCTTC. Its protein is CASSQFEHNEQFF.